These 7 T cell receptor beta chains share one sample of origin, sequenced in a study of blood T cells in healthy people across ages. Using a J-beta primer mix together with a sample-barcoded 5' primer, a second PCR was run for roughly 7 to 11 cycles. TCRdb passed the 5' RACE reads through MiXCR, listing each CDR3 protein once. This table has hundreds of thousands of distinct CDR3 sequences, roughly 41% appearing once. Sequencing used blood. These receptors all come from an elderly man in good health.

The genes are TRBV6-2 or TRBV6-3 and TRBJ2-6, with 8 positions matching TRBD1. The CDR3 loop spans 17 amino acids. J was trimmed by 0 bases and V by 6 bases; bases with no gene match: 7. The V gene's germline CDR1 is MNHEY and CDR2 SVGEGT. The CDR3 protein is CASRRTGSHSGANVLTF. CDR3 in DNA: TGTGCCAGCAGGAGGACAGGGTCTCACTCTGGGGCCAACGTCCTGACTTTC.

The chain has TRBV29-1 and TRBJ2-2; 7 bases are shared with TRBD1. J lost 4 bases, V lost 8 bases, and 7 bases had no gene match. The CDR3 spans 13 residues. Germline loops: CDR1 SQVTM, CDR2 ANQGSEA. CDR3 loop: CSPGQVSTGELFF. The CDR3 bases are TGCAGCCCTGGACAGGTTAGCACCGGGGAGCTGTTTTTT.

This clonotype showed up just a few times. This chain uses TRBV7-2 with TRBJ1-4; the D gene is possibly TRBD1 (5 bases). The CDR3 sequence is 14 residues long. The V and J ends lost 3 bases and 4 bases respectively, with 9 bases between them. Per the germline V gene, CDR1 is SGHTA and CDR2 is FQGNSA. CDR3: CASSFQGSNEKLFF. As DNA, the CDR3 is TGTGCCAGCAGCTTCCAGGGAAGTAATGAAAAACTGTTTTTT.

V usage is TRBV27 and J usage is TRBJ2-7; 10 positions match TRBD1. There are 16 residues in the CDR3. The germline V gene has CDR1 MNHEY and CDR2 SMNVEV (reference sequence). The V and J ends lost 5 bases and 5 bases, in that order; junction bases with no gene match: 12. In DNA form, the CDR3 reads TGTGCCAGCAGTCAAAGGTTCGGGACAGGGGCTCACGAGCAGTACTTC. As protein: CASSQRFGTGAHEQYF.

This clonotype was recorded a few times. The chain employs TRBV6-1 and TRBJ2-2; possibly TRBD2 for D (5 bases). The V gene's germline CDR1 is MNHNS and CDR2 SASEGT. The CDR3 is made up of 18 amino acids. V shed 6 bases and J shed 1 base, with 21 bases lying between them. In DNA form, the CDR3 reads TGTGCCAGCAGGAGTCGAGGGTGGACTGGCGGGAACACCGGGGAGCTGTTTTTT. Amino acid sequence: CASRSRGWTGGNTGELFF.

The V and J genes are TRBV20-1 and TRBJ2-4, with D perhaps TRBD1 (7 bases). The CDR3 consists of 14 residues. Per germline, CDR1 DFQATT and CDR2 SNEGSKA (reference sequence). V lost 5 bases, J lost 4 bases, and 15 bases lay in between. The CDR3 DNA follows: TGCAGTGCTGTGGAGGGGGCTTTGAAAAACATTCAGTACTTC. Its protein product is CSAVEGALKNIQYF.

This clonotype was seen repeatedly, ten times or more. V usage is TRBV28 and J usage is TRBJ2-7, with unresolved D. Germline CDR1 is MDHEN and CDR2 is SYDVKM. V lost 5 bases, J lost 3 bases, and 5 bases lay in between. The CDR3 has 11 residues. CDR3 region: CASSTHYEQYF. For the CDR3, the DNA is TGTGCCAGCAGTACCCACTACGAGCAGTACTTC.